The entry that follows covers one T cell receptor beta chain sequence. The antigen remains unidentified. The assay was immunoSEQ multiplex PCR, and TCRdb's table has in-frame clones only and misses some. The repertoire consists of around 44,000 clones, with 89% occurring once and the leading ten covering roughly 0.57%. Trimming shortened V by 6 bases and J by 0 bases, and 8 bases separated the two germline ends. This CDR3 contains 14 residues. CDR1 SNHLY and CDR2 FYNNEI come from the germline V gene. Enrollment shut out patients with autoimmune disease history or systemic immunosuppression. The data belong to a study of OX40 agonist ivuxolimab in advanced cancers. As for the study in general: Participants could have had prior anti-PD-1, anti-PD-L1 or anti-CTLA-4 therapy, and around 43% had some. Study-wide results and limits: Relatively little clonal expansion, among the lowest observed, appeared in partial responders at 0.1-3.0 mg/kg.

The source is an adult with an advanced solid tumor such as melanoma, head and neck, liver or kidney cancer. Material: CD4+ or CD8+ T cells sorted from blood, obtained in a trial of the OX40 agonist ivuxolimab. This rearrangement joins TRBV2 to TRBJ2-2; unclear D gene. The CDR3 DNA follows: TGTGCCAGCAGGCAGGATGCGAACACCGGGGAGCTGTTTTTT. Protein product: CASRQDANTGELFF.